Presented here are 5 T cell receptor beta chains from one specimen sequenced in a study of cytomegalovirus exposure and HLA in healthy donors. Here immunoSEQ multiplex PCR was the method, and the copy in TCRdb shows in-frame clones only, minus some. The table lists roughly 170,000 clones, around 81% of them singletons, with 2.8% in the top ten. The material sequenced was PBMCs. The source is a woman aged 18-35 years in good health and CMV-seropositive.

This clone showed up just once. The chain has TRBV14 and TRBJ2-1; 7 bases agree with TRBD2. Per germline, CDR1 SGHDN and CDR2 FVKESK. The CDR3 contains 15 residues. V was clipped by 3 bases and J by 4 bases; unmatched bases: 6. The CDR3 bases are TGTGCCAGCAGCCACAACGGGGGGTGGTACAATGAGCAGTTCTTC. Translating it yields CASSHNGGWYNEQFF. Drawing the rest from reference TRBV14 and TRBJ2-1, the complete variable domain is EAGVTQFPSHSVIEKGQTVTLRCDPISGHDNLYWYRRVMGKEIKFLLHFVKESKQDESGMPNNRFLAERTGGTYSTLKVQPAELEDSGVYFCASSHNGGWYNEQFFGPGTRLTVL.

V gene TRBV9 combines with J gene TRBJ1-2; D might be TRBD1 (6 bases). The germline V gene encodes CDR1 SGDLS and CDR2 YYNGEE. V was shortened by 5 bases and J by 5 bases, with 16 bases between the two germline ends. The CDR3 loop spans 14 amino acids. The CDR3 spells CASSRDTHPYGYTF. CDR3 DNA: TGTGCCAGCAGTCGGGACACCCACCCTTATGGCTACACCTTC. Full variable domain (outside the CDR3, taken from reference TRBV9 and TRBJ1-2): DSGVTQTPKHLITATGQRVTLRCSPRSGDLSVYWYQQSLDQGLQFLIQYYNGEERAKGNILERFSAQQFPDLHSELNLSSLELGDSALYFCASSRDTHPYGYTFGSGTRLTVV.

The V gene is TRBV15, the J gene TRBJ2-7; TRBD1 might be the D (5 bases). The CDR3 length is 17 residues. Germline-derived CDR1 and CDR2 are LNHNV and YYDKDF (reference sequence). V was pared by 0 bases and J by 3 bases, with 18 bases between. The CDR3 coding sequence is TGTGCCACCAGCAGAGACTTCGGGCAGGGCGTAAACTACGAGCAGTACTTC. Translating gives CATSRDFGQGVNYEQYF.

The chain employs TRBV19 and TRBJ1-2, with 8 bases that match TRBD1. This CDR3 spans 16 amino acids. Trimming at V came to 5 bases and at J to 6 bases, leaving 14 bases not matched to a gene. Germline-derived CDR1 and CDR2 are LNHDA and SQIVND (reference sequence). As DNA, the CDR3 is TGTGCCAGTAGTTCCTCCGGGACAGGCGCTATTGATGGCTACACCTTC. Its translation: CASSSSGTGAIDGYTF.

The chain couples TRBV6-5 to TRBJ1-1; 7 bases are a match to TRBD1. Germline CDR1 and CDR2: MNHEY and SVGAGI. V was clipped by 3 bases and J by 2 bases; unmatched bases: 3. CDR3 length: 14 amino acids. Here the CDR3 DNA reads TGTGCCAGCAGTTATTACAGGGGAAACACTGAAGCTTTCTTT. Amino acid sequence: CASSYYRGNTEAFF.